One sample yielded the 4 T cell receptor beta chains listed below, sequenced in a study of blood T cell repertoires in COVID-19. The assay was immunoSEQ multiplex PCR, and TCRdb's table has in-frame clones only and misses some. The data hold 110,000 or so clones, with 70% to 90% observed a single time. The sample was peripheral blood. The receptors shown here come from a woman aged 70-85 years who had recovered from COVID-19.

The V call is TRBV18, the J call TRBJ1-1; D might be TRBD1 (6 bases). V was pared by 4 bases and J by 1 base, with 7 bases between. This CDR3 is built from 13 residues. The germline CDR1 and CDR2 sequences are KGHSH and LQKENI. The CDR3 loop is CASSLQGNTEAFF. For the CDR3, the DNA is TGTGCCAGCTCACTACAGGGGAACACTGAAGCTTTCTTT. The full variable domain, in which reference TRBV18 and TRBJ1-1 provide the parts outside the CDR3, is NAGVMQNPRHLVRRRGQEARLRCSPMKGHSHVYWYRQLPEEGLKFMVYLQKENIIDESGMPKERFSAEFPKEGPSILRIQQVVRGDSAAYFCASSLQGNTEAFFGQGTRLTVV.

The V and J genes are TRBV6-5 and TRBJ1-6; 8 bases agree with TRBD1. The junction had 3 bases not matched to a gene; V was cut back by 6 bases and J by 8 bases. Germline-derived CDR1 and CDR2 are MNHEY and SVGAGI. The CDR3 has 13 amino acids. CDR3 region: CASSGQGDSPLHF. As DNA, the CDR3 is TGTGCCAGCAGCGGACAGGGTGATTCACCCCTCCACTTT.

The CDR3 DNA reads TGCGCCAGCAGCCAAGTGGGAGGCTTGGGAGAGCAGTACTTC. As protein: CASSQVGGLGEQYF. The chain carries TRBV4-3 and TRBJ2-7, with D perhaps TRBD2 (6 bases). V shed 1 base and J shed 7 bases, with 14 bases lying between them. Germline CDR1 reads LGHNA; CDR2 reads YSLEER. The CDR3 spans 14 residues.

The V and J genes are TRBV6-2 or TRBV6-3 and TRBJ1-5, with TRBD1 as a possible D gene (5 bases). Between the trimmed V and J ends, which lost 3 bases and 6 bases, there was a span of 15 bases. Germline CDR1 MNHEY, CDR2 SVGEGT. The CDR3 sequence is 15 residues long. This CDR3 is CASSYQTAGGQPQHF. The CDR3 region has the DNA TGTGCCAGCAGTTATCAGACAGCCGGGGGTCAGCCCCAGCATTTT.